These T cell receptor beta chains were read from a single sample in a study of T cell responses to AZD1222 COVID-19 vaccine. Some clones are missing from TCRdb's copy, which holds only in-frame ones; the method was immunoSEQ multiplex PCR. The sample lists around 100,000 clones, about 88% occurring once. Sequencing was performed on peripheral blood, taken on day 0 of AZD1222 vaccination. All receptors come from an adult in good health. Both conserved end residues are part of each CDR3. Each record gives: J gene, clone size, D gene, V gene, CDR3 DNA, CDR3 protein. The D gene is left open where the match is weak. Not all rows give a size; the values are once, few, many and, for expanded clones, a class.

TRBJ2-7	.	TRBD2	TRBV5-1	TGCGCCAGCAGCGGAAGCGGGAGTAGGGACGAGCAGTACTTC	CASSGSGSRDEQYF
TRBJ1-5	.	.	TRBV10-2	TGCGCCAGCAGTGATGGGAAAAGGGGTGGGGATCAGCCCCAGCATTTT	CASSDGKRGGDQPQHF
TRBJ2-2	.	.	TRBV9	TGTGCCAGCAGCGTAGCTCAGGGATTCACCGGGGAGCTGTTTTTT	CASSVAQGFTGELFF
TRBJ2-5	few	TRBD2	TRBV9	TGTGCCAGCAGCGTAGGAAGCAGGGGGACTAGCGGGGCGCAAGAGACCCAGTACTTC	CASSVGSRGTSGAQETQYF
TRBJ2-5	.	TRBD2	TRBV11-2	TGTGCCAGCAGCCTGGGGCTAGCGGGAGGGGGCCAAGAGACCCAGTACTTC	CASSLGLAGGGQETQYF
TRBJ1-5	.	.	TRBV27	TGTGCCAGCAGTTCAGACAGGCTGAGCAATCAGCCCCAGCATTTT	CASSSDRLSNQPQHF
TRBJ2-1	.	.	TRBV6-5	TGTGCCAGCAGTCGGGACGGGGAGCAGTTCTTC	CASSRDGEQFF
TRBJ2-7	.	TRBD2	TRBV10-3	TGTGCCATCAGTCAAACTAGCGGGATAGACGAGCAGTACTTC	CAISQTSGIDEQYF
TRBJ2-7	.	.	TRBV4-1	TGCGCCAGCAGCCAAGATAGTGCGACAATTAACTACGAGCAGTACTTC	CASSQDSATINYEQYF
TRBJ1-4	.	.	TRBV27	TGTGCCAGCAGTTTAAGAGGGGGGCGAGGTGAAAAACTGTTTTTT	CASSLRGGRGEKLFF
TRBJ1-5	once	TRBD1	TRBV30	TGTGCCTGGAGTGGCAATCTCGGGCAGGGGGCGAATGACGGTCAGCCCCAGCATTTT	CAWSGNLGQGANDGQPQHF
TRBJ1-5	once	.	TRBV4-3	TGCGCCAGCAGCCAAGATTGGTCAGGGGTTAGCAATCAGCCCCAGCATTTT	CASSQDWSGVSNQPQHF
TRBJ2-7	.	.	TRBV29-1	TGCAGCGTTGTGACAGGACTAGACTACGAGCAGTACTTC	CSVVTGLDYEQYF
TRBJ2-3	.	.	TRBV3-1/TRBV3-2	TGTGCCAGCAGCCAAGATACAGATACGCAGTATTTT	CASSQDTDTQYF
TRBJ1-4	.	.	TRBV19	TGTGCCTGCAGAGACGCAACTAATGAAAAACTGTTTTTT	CACRDATNEKLFF
TRBJ2-7	once	TRBD1	TRBV27	TGTGCCAGCAGTTTATCCACCGGGACAGGGTACGAGCAGTACTTC	CASSLSTGTGYEQYF
TRBJ2-1	.	TRBD2	TRBV3-1/TRBV3-2	TGTGCCAGCAGCCACGAACTAGCGGGAGGGCCCAATGAGCAGTTCTTC	CASSHELAGGPNEQFF
TRBJ2-1	.	TRBD2	TRBV19	TGTGCCAGTAGTACTCTAGCGGGAGGGCCCAATGAGCAGTTCTTC	CASSTLAGGPNEQFF
TRBJ1-5	.	TRBD1	TRBV6-2/TRBV6-3	TGTGCCACCAGCGGGACAGGGCTTTATAGCAATCAGCCCCAGCATTTT	CATSGTGLYSNQPQHF
TRBJ1-3	.	.	TRBV5-1	TGCGCCAGCAGCTTGGCGGCATCAGCGAAGGGTCTATCCTCTGGAAACACCATATATTTT	CASSLAASAKGLSSGNTIYF
TRBJ2-7	once	TRBD1	TRBV6-1	TGTGCCAGCAGTGAAGAGGGACAGGGGTCCTACGAGCAGTACTTC	CASSEEGQGSYEQYF
TRBJ1-1	.	.	TRBV7-9	TGTGCCAGCAGCTTAGGATCAAACACTGAAGCTTTCTTT	CASSLGSNTEAFF
TRBJ1-4	few	.	TRBV7-9	TGTGCCAGCACCCCCACGGCCTGGGATGAAAAACTGTTTTTT	CASTPTAWDEKLFF
TRBJ1-2	.	.	TRBV6-5	TGTGCCAGCTCGATAAAGGGGTACTATGGCTACACCTTC	CASSIKGYYGYTF
TRBJ2-1	.	.	TRBV6-5	TGTGCCAGCGCGGCGAGTCGGTGGGGGAATGAGCAGTTCTTC	CASAASRWGNEQFF
TRBJ2-1	.	.	TRBV19	TGTGCCAGTGGCCCTCTGGGGCTCAATGAGCAGTTCTTC	CASGPLGLNEQFF
TRBJ2-2	.	TRBD1	TRBV11-2	TGTGCCAGCAGCTTGAGGACAGGGACCACCGGGGAGCTGTTTTTT	CASSLRTGTTGELFF
TRBJ2-2	.	TRBD2	TRBV4-2	TGTGCCAGCAGCCAAGCTACTAGCGTGAACACCGGGGAGCTGTTTTTT	CASSQATSVNTGELFF
TRBJ2-7	.	TRBD1	TRBV2	TGTGCCAGCAGGCAGGGGGCGGGGGAGCAGTACTTC	CASRQGAGEQYF
TRBJ2-1	once	.	TRBV12-5	TGTGCTAGTGGTTTGAACGGGGGTGAGCAGTTCTTC	CASGLNGGEQFF
TRBJ2-3	.	.	TRBV9	TGTGCCAGCAGCCCGAGAGGCCCTCAACAGAGCACAGATACGCAGTATTTT	CASSPRGPQQSTDTQYF
TRBJ2-5	.	.	TRBV2	TGTGCCAGCAGTGAAGTTGAGACCCAGTACTTC	CASSEVETQYF
TRBJ1-3	few	.	TRBV3-1/TRBV3-2	TGTGCCAGCAGCCCCAAGCCGTGGGGGTACTCTGGAAACACCATATATTTT	CASSPKPWGYSGNTIYF
TRBJ2-7	.	.	TRBV6-2/TRBV6-3	TGTGCCAGCAGTCCATACGGTACCTACGAGCAGTACTTC	CASSPYGTYEQYF
TRBJ2-2	few	.	TRBV7-9	TGTGCCAGCAGCTTGGGTCAGGTGAACACCGGGGAGCTGTTTTTT	CASSLGQVNTGELFF
TRBJ2-7	few	.	TRBV28	TGTGCCAGCAGTTTGTACAGGGACGAGCAGTACTTC	CASSLYRDEQYF
TRBJ2-3	.	TRBD1	TRBV6-6	TGTGCCAGCAGTTACTCGGGACAGGGGGCCCAAGATACGCAGTATTTT	CASSYSGQGAQDTQYF
TRBJ1-1	.	.	TRBV7-2	TGTGCCAGCGCTTCGACGGGTTTCACTGAAGCTTTCTTT	CASASTGFTEAFF
TRBJ1-3	.	TRBD1	TRBV2	TGTGCCAGCAGTACGCTCATGACAGGGGTTGGAAACACCATATATTTT	CASSTLMTGVGNTIYF
TRBJ1-4	.	.	TRBV30	TGTGCCTGCTGGGGGGATGAAAAACTGTTTTTT	CACWGDEKLFF
TRBJ1-4	.	.	TRBV4-3	TGCGCCAGCAGCCAAGATGAGGGGGAAAAACTGTTTTTT	CASSQDEGEKLFF
TRBJ2-1	.	.	TRBV3-1/TRBV3-2	TGTGCCAGCAGCCAAGCACCGGGATCCTACAATGAGCAGTTCTTC	CASSQAPGSYNEQFF
TRBJ2-7	.	.	TRBV29-1	TGCAGCGTTGAGCCAGGGAGTGTCGAGCAGTACTTC	CSVEPGSVEQYF
TRBJ2-1	once	TRBD2	TRBV9	TGTGCCAGCAGCGTAGGCGGACTAGCCTCCAATGAGCAGTTCTTC	CASSVGGLASNEQFF
TRBJ1-2	.	.	TRBV12-3/TRBV12-4	TGTGCCAGCAGGGACGGAAATAGTGGCTACACCTTC	CASRDGNSGYTF
TRBJ1-5	.	.	TRBV28	TGTGCCAGCAGTTCGGAAGGGTTTCTTGGGCAGCCCCAGCATTTT	CASSSEGFLGQPQHF
TRBJ2-1	.	.	TRBV6-1	TGTGCCAGCAGTGAAGACAGGGACCCAATCTACAATGAGCAGTTCTTC	CASSEDRDPIYNEQFF
TRBJ1-5	.	.	TRBV6-6	TGTGCCAGCGGCCCCAGAACGACCCAGCCCCAGCATTTT	CASGPRTTQPQHF
TRBJ1-2	.	TRBD1	TRBV6-6	TGTGCCAGCAGTTTTACAGGGGGCTCGGACTATGGCTACACCTTC	CASSFTGGSDYGYTF
TRBJ1-1	.	.	TRBV30	TGTGCCTGGGGTTTGGGGAACACTGAAGCTTTCTTT	CAWGLGNTEAFF
TRBJ2-7	.	TRBD2	TRBV25-1	TGTGCCAGCAGTGAGCGTAGCGGGCCCAGCTCCTACGAGCAGTACTTC	CASSERSGPSSYEQYF
TRBJ2-2	.	TRBD1	TRBV18	TGTGCCAGCTCACCCGGGACAGGGGCGAAGAACACCGGGGAGCTGTTTTTT	CASSPGTGAKNTGELFF
TRBJ2-7	.	.	TRBV10-1	TGCGCCAGCAGTGCTTCAGGGAGGAGTGGGTACGAGCAGTACTTC	CASSASGRSGYEQYF
TRBJ2-1	once	TRBD1	TRBV5-5	TGTGCCAGCAGGCCGGGACAGGGCTACAATGAGCAGTTCTTC	CASRPGQGYNEQFF
TRBJ2-7	.	.	TRBV5-8	TGTGCCAGCAGCTTGAGAGTTTACGAGCAGTACTTC	CASSLRVYEQYF